This T cell receptor beta chain was found in a study of T cell clones after liver transplantation. Study-level background: TCRbeta sequencing after a pre-transplant mixed lymphocyte reaction identified graft-donor-reactive clones, later tracked in post-transplant blood. General observations from the study: Post-transplant time points were not standardized, so conclusions are preliminary. In most of the 8 subjects, circulating graft-donor-reactive CD4 TCRbeta sequences fell significantly after transplant.

Comments on this clone: Its antigen is as yet unknown.

Produced via immunoSEQ multiplex PCR; TCRdb's table is partial and in-frame only. The repertoire includes roughly 57,000 clones, 60% to 80% of them detected once, and roughly 15% sits in the top ten. Looked up from germline, CDR1 is KGHSH and CDR2 is LQKENI. With 2 bases removed from V and 6 bases from J, the gap between germline ends came to 8 bases. The CDR3 has 12 residues. This chain uses TRBV18 with TRBJ2-7, with a weak D call TRBD1 (6 bases). Sequenced here: CD4+ T cells from blood, sampled before liver transplant. The receptor was derived from a human donor who received a liver transplant. The chain's CDR3 is CASSPLGAEQYF. Written as DNA, the CDR3 is TGTGCCAGCTCACCATTGGGGGCCGAGCAGTACTTC.